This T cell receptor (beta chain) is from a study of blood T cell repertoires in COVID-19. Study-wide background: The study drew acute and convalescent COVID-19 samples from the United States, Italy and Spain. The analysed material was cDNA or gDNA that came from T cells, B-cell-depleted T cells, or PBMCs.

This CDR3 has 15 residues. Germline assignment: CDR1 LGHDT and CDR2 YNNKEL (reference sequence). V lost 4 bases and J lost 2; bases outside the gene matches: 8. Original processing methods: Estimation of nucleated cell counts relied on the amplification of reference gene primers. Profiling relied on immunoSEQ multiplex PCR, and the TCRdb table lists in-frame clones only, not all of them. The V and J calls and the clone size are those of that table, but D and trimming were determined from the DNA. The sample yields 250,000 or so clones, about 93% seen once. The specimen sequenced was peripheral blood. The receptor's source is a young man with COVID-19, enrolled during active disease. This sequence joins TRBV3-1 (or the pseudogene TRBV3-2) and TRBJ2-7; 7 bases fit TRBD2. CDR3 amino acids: CASSPAGTLTYEQYF. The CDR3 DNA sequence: TGTGCCAGCAGCCCAGCGGGGACGCTGACCTACGAGCAGTACTTC.